The 3 T cell receptor beta chains below come from one sample, sequenced in a study of beta chain features in type 1 diabetes. General study results and limits: In every one of the four CD4+ subsets, TCRB CDR3s were moderately but significantly shorter in Type 1 diabetes patients.

These TCRs' antigens remain unknown. All of the isolated RNA was reverse transcribed, so expressed TCRB transcripts were sequenced. Clones were sequenced by immunoSEQ multiplex PCR, and TCRdb holds only the in-frame ones, with some missing. The table lists almost 350,000 clones, around 9% of them singletons. The sample taken for sequencing was central memory CD4+ T cells from blood. The receptors shown here come from a man between 25 and 39 years old with type 1 diabetes.

This clone was recorded a few times. In DNA, the CDR3 is TGTGCCAGCACCACGGGACAGGGAGTTTCCTACGAGCAGTACTTC. It translates to CASTTGQGVSYEQYF. This chain uses TRBV7-9 with TRBJ2-7; 9 bases are shared with TRBD1. The CDR3 has 15 amino acids. Germline CDR1 SEHNR, CDR2 FQNEAQ (reference sequence). Germline trimming cut 7 bases from V and 1 base from J; bases unmatched to any gene: 8.

This clone has a handful of counts. This chain uses TRBV30 with TRBJ2-6, with D tentatively TRBD2 (7 bases). CDR3 length: 18 residues. The germline V and J ends were trimmed by 2 bases and 2 bases, with 19 bases remaining between them. Germline V lookup: CDR1 GTSNPN, CDR2 SVGIG (reference sequence). CDR3 sequence (DNA): TGTGCCTGGAGTAACGAGGCGGGGGCGGTTGCTGGGGCCAACGTCCTGACTTTC. Translating gives CAWSNEAGAVAGANVLTF.

There are a few counts of this clone. The chain employs TRBV19 and TRBJ1-6, with no clear D. V lost 3 bases and J 10 bases, leaving 10 bases between the germline ends. This CDR3 is built from 13 residues. CDR1 and CDR2 (germline): LNHDA, SQIVND (reference sequence). The CDR3 sequence: CASSIGERSPLHF. CDR3 DNA: TGTGCCAGTAGTATCGGGGAACGATCACCCCTCCACTTT.